One sample yielded the 22 T cell receptor beta chains listed below, sequenced in a study of T cell responses to AZD1222 COVID-19 vaccine. Generated by immunoSEQ multiplex PCR, the TCRdb table keeps only in-frame clones and is missing some. This table has 100,000 or so clones, approximately 88% appearing once. Sample: peripheral blood, taken on day 0 of AZD1222 vaccination. The origin of the receptors is an adult in good health.

The rearrangement links TRBV15 to TRBJ1-1, with a possible D match to TRBD1 (5 bases). Germline assignment: CDR1 LNHNV and CDR2 YYDKDF (reference sequence). Trimming removed 1 base from V and 1 base from J, with 7 bases in between. The CDR3 has 14 residues. Here the CDR3 DNA reads TGTGCCACCAGCAGAGGACAGTCGAACACTGAAGCTTTCTTT. Its translation is CATSRGQSNTEAFF.

V usage is TRBV2 and J usage is TRBJ1-2, with 7 nucleotides matching TRBD1. Germline-derived CDR1 and CDR2 are SNHLY and FYNNEI. The ends lost 9 bases at V and 1 base at J; junction bases unmatched: 8. This CDR3 contains 14 residues. The CDR3, as DNA: TGTGCCAGGTCGACAGGGCACATTAACTATGGCTACACCTTC. As protein: CARSTGHINYGYTF.

This clone was observed a few times. The V and J genes are TRBV19 and TRBJ2-3; 7 bases map to TRBD1. Trimming took 5 bases from V and 1 from J; bases not matched to a gene: 9. Germline V gives CDR1 LNHDA, CDR2 SQIVND (reference sequence). The CDR3 length is 16 residues. The CDR3: CASSPPTGSGTDTQYF. CDR3 nucleotide sequence: TGTGCCAGTAGTCCCCCGACAGGGTCAGGCACAGATACGCAGTATTTT.

CDR3 nucleotide sequence: TGTGCCAGCAGCTGGAAACGGAGCAATCAGCCCCAGCATTTT. Translating gives CASSWKRSNQPQHF. The chain recombines TRBV7-9 with TRBJ1-5; D unclear. This CDR3 comprises 14 residues. V gave up 4 bases and J gave up 1 base, with 8 bases separating them. Germline CDR1 and CDR2: SEHNR and FQNEAQ (reference sequence).

The genes are TRBV18 and TRBJ2-1, with 7 bases aligning to TRBD1. The V segment lost 0 bases and the J segment 3 bases; nucleotides outside the gene matches: 5. This CDR3 spans 16 amino acids. The germline V gene has CDR1 KGHSH and CDR2 LQKENI. As DNA, the CDR3 is TGTGCCAGCTCACCACCGCAGGGGGTCCTCTACAATGAGCAGTTCTTC. Encoded protein: CASSPPQGVLYNEQFF.

The chain combines TRBV5-4 with TRBJ2-5; possible D gene TRBD2, 5 bases. With 0 bases removed from V and 0 bases from J, the gap between germline ends came to 6 bases. There are 14 residues in the CDR3. Germline CDR1 and CDR2: SGHNT and YYREEE (reference sequence). The DNA for the CDR3 is TGTGCCAGCAGCTTGGCGGGGTACCAAGAGACCCAGTACTTC. Protein sequence: CASSLAGYQETQYF.

CDR3 region: CASSDWYQETQYF. The CDR3 region has the DNA TGTGCCAGCAGTGACTGGTACCAAGAGACCCAGTACTTC. The V call is TRBV2, the J call TRBJ2-5; no firm D call. This CDR3 comprises 13 residues. The germline V gene has CDR1 SNHLY and CDR2 FYNNEI. V was shortened by 3 bases and J by 0 bases, with 5 bases between the two germline ends.

A few counts support this clone. The genes are TRBV7-9 and TRBJ1-3, with D unclear. Germline assignment: CDR1 SEHNR and CDR2 FQNEAQ (reference sequence). The CDR3 covers 13 residues. Trimming shortened V by 5 bases and J by 4 bases, and 9 bases separated the two germline ends. This CDR3 reads CASSPRRGNTIYF. The CDR3 DNA sequence: TGTGCCAGCAGCCCACGTCGGGGAAACACCATATATTTT.

This clone appeared once. The V call is TRBV11-2, the J call TRBJ2-3; weak D call: TRBD1 (6 bases). This CDR3 is 15 amino acids long. V lost 3 bases and J 9 bases, leaving 19 bases between the germline ends. Germline CDR1 and CDR2: SGHAT and FQNNGV. The DNA of the CDR3 is TGTGCCAGCAGCTTCTCGACAGGCCCCAGGGGAACGCAGTATTTT. Its translation: CASSFSTGPRGTQYF.

V gene TRBV30 combines with J gene TRBJ1-5, with D unresolved. This CDR3 region has 13 residues. V gave up 0 bases and J gave up 3 bases, with 6 bases separating them. CDR1 is GTSNPN and CDR2 is SVGIG in the germline V gene (reference sequence). The CDR3 DNA follows: TGTGCCTGGAGTGTCGGGCTCAATCAGCCCCAGCATTTT. This encodes CAWSVGLNQPQHF.

The chain uses TRBV9 and TRBJ1-1; D remains unclear. Germline loops: CDR1 SGDLS, CDR2 YYNGEE. This CDR3 region has 16 residues. Between the trimmed V and J ends, which lost 0 bases and 0 bases, there was a span of 12 bases. CDR3 loop: CASSVASQLMNTEAFF. The CDR3 nucleotides are TGTGCCAGCAGCGTAGCCTCTCAGCTCATGAACACTGAAGCTTTCTTT.

The chain recombines TRBV6-5 with TRBJ1-4, with D tentatively TRBD1 (5 bases). V dropped 6 bases and J dropped 0 bases, with 11 bases sitting between them. The CDR3 has 15 amino acids. CDR1 is MNHEY, CDR2 SVGAGI, per germline. CDR3 sequence: CASRRDGATNEKLFF. For the CDR3, the DNA is TGTGCCAGCAGAAGGGACGGAGCAACTAATGAAAAACTGTTTTTT.

V gene TRBV3-1 (or the pseudogene TRBV3-2) combines with J gene TRBJ2-3; D gene ambiguous. Trimming left V 0 bases short and J 3 bases short, with 4 bases between. The CDR3 is 13 amino acids. Germline V gene sequence: CDR1 LGHDT, CDR2 YNNKEL (reference sequence). The DNA for the CDR3 is TGTGCCAGCAGCCAAGATCCGACAGATACGCAGTATTTT. This gives the protein CASSQDPTDTQYF.

This clone was counted a single time. The rearrangement links TRBV3-1 (or the pseudogene TRBV3-2) to TRBJ1-1; 8 nucleotides agree with TRBD1. V dropped 0 bases and J dropped 3; count of bases not matched to a gene: 0. The germline V gene encodes CDR1 LGHDT and CDR2 YNNKEL (reference sequence). This CDR3 region has 14 residues. For the CDR3, the DNA is TGTGCCAGCAGCCAAGAGGACAGGGACACTGAAGCTTTCTTT. Protein sequence: CASSQEDRDTEAFF.

The chain links TRBV19 to TRBJ2-7; TRBD1 or TRBD2 may be the D gene (6 bases each). Per the germline V gene, CDR1 is LNHDA and CDR2 is SQIVND (reference sequence). Trimming took 3 bases from V and 1 from J, leaving 16 bases between them. The CDR3 spans 16 residues. The CDR3 region has the DNA TGTGCCAGTAGTATGCCCGCGGGAACAGGGTCCTACGAGCAGTACTTC. It specifies CASSMPAGTGSYEQYF. Filled out from reference TRBV19 and TRBJ2-7, the complete variable domain reads DGGITQSPKYLFRKEGQNVTLSCEQNLNHDAMYWYRQDPGQGLRLIYYSQIVNDFQKGDIAEGYSVSREKKESFPLTVTSAQKNPTAFYLCASSMPAGTGSYEQYFGPGTRLTVT.

The rearrangement links TRBV19 to TRBJ1-1; no definite D call. Trimming left V 0 bases short and J 5 bases short, with 10 bases between. The CDR3 sequence is 14 residues long. Germline-derived CDR1 and CDR2 are LNHDA and SQIVND (reference sequence). The CDR3 loop is CASSIEEGSTEAFF. For the CDR3, the DNA is TGTGCCAGTAGTATAGAAGAGGGAAGTACTGAAGCTTTCTTT.

V gene TRBV7-2 combines with J gene TRBJ1-1; D is possibly TRBD1 (5 bases). Trimming shortened V by 5 bases and J by 1 base, and 8 bases separated the two germline ends. This CDR3 spans 13 amino acids. Per germline, CDR1 SGHTA and CDR2 FQGNSA. CDR3 bases: TGTGCCAGCAGCCCCCAGGGGAACACTGAAGCTTTCTTT. Amino acids: CASSPQGNTEAFF.

The chain joins TRBV10-1 to TRBJ2-1; 10 positions match TRBD2. The germline V gene has CDR1 WNHNN and CDR2 SYGVQD (reference sequence). The CDR3 runs to 14 residues. Unmatched junction bases numbered 4, after V lost 3 bases and J lost 8 bases. The CDR3 bases are TGCGCCAGCAGTGACCTAGCGGGGGTTGATGAGCAGTTCTTC. Its protein is CASSDLAGVDEQFF.

V usage is TRBV11-3 and J usage is TRBJ2-5, with TRBD2 matching over 8 bases. Germline CDR1 reads SGHNT; CDR2 reads YENEEA. V shed 2 bases and J 5 bases; nucleotides not matched to a gene: 4. This CDR3 has 14 residues. The CDR3: CASSLSAGAETQYF. The CDR3, as DNA: TGTGCCAGCAGCTTATCAGCGGGGGCTGAGACCCAGTACTTC.

In this sample, this clone turned up once. The V gene is TRBV7-9, the J gene TRBJ2-1, with D perhaps being TRBD1 or TRBD2 (5 bases each). The V and J ends lost 6 bases and 0 bases respectively, with 12 bases between them. In germline, CDR1 is SEHNR, CDR2 FQNEAQ (reference sequence). The CDR3 spans 15 residues. In nucleotides, the CDR3 is TGTGCCAGCAGGTCCGGGGCTTACTCCTACAATGAGCAGTTCTTC. Translation gives CASRSGAYSYNEQFF.

This chain uses TRBV28 with TRBJ2-7; D possibly corresponds to TRBD1 (6 bases). V lost 4 bases, J lost 2 bases, and 12 bases lay in between. The V gene's germline CDR1 is MDHEN and CDR2 SYDVKM. This CDR3 contains 14 residues. In DNA, the CDR3 is TGTGCCAGCAGTTCAGGACAGAAACCCTACGAGCAGTACTTC. It specifies CASSSGQKPYEQYF.

V gene TRBV11-2 combines with J gene TRBJ2-2, with TRBD2 matching over 8 bases. Germline values: CDR1 SGHAT, CDR2 FQNNGV. The CDR3 has 15 residues. With 3 bases clipped from V and 10 bases from J, the junction kept 10 bases outside the gene matches. The CDR3 sequence is CASSFSIAGYAELFF. CDR3 bases: TGTGCCAGCAGCTTTAGTATAGCGGGGTACGCGGAGCTGTTTTTT.